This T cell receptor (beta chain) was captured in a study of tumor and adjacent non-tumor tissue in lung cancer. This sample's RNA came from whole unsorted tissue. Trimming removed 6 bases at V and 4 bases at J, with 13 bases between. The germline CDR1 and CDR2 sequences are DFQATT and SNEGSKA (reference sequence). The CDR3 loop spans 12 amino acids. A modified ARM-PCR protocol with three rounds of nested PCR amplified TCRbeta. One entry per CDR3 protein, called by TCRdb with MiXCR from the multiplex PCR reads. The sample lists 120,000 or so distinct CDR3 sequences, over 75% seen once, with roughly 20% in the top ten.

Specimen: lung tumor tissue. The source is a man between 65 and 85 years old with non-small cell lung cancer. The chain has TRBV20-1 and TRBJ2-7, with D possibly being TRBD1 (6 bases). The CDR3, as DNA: TGCAGTGCCGAGGGGGTCATATACGAGCAGTACTTC. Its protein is CSAEGVIYEQYF.